This TCR beta chain was sequenced in a study of T cells in Graves' hyperthyroidism and ophthalmopathy (dated 2019 in TCRdb). A note on the overall study: Peripheral blood samples were taken at initial diagnosis, before any treatment was given. TCR V-J signatures able to tell the groups apart were searched for in a discovery cohort of approximately 95 patients, of whom fewer than 45 had Graves' ophthalmopathy and 57 had stable Graves' hyperthyroidism. Prospective prediction of ophthalmopathy was tested in an independent validation cohort consisting of 18 hyperthyroidism patients and approximately 16 patients who later progressed to ophthalmopathy. For training and testing, the 80 to 100 patients in the discovery cohort were randomly divided in a 7:3 ratio. Thyroid tissue and blood T-cell repertoires from about 6 Graves' hyperthyroidism patients were also compared in the study. After sampling, hyperthyroidism patients received methimazole starting at 30 mg daily, and ophthalmopathy patients received high-dose intravenous methylprednisolone. The paper describes TCR Vbeta CDR3 sequencing of 140 or so peripheral blood samples, made up of some 40 ophthalmopathy patients, around 73 hyperthyroidism patients and 17 progressor patients. What the research found in general, with its limitations: Most expanded thyroid clonotypes (frequency above 0.001) were also detected in blood, suggesting blood repertoires may reflect thyroid immune responses. In cross-validation, a model built on a 13 V-J signature told ophthalmopathy apart from stable hyperthyroidism with 87.88% sensitivity and approximately 84% specificity, and in testing the same model reached 80%/75%. No statistical method was used to set the sample size in advance, and investigators knew the group allocation. In validation, the model predicted progression to ophthalmopathy a median of about 6.8 months before onset, with about 70% sensitivity and more than 72% specificity.

About this clonotype itself: What this receptor recognizes is not known. Per-base quality was not reported, and no clone a single base away is much larger than it.

The TCR beta CDR3 regions were amplified from the RNA transcripts. A first-round RT-PCR of the TCR CDR3 used the HTBI primer set with the Qiagen OneStep RT-PCR kit. Libraries were constructed in a second round of multiplex PCR, after which size selection and purification were carried out. Sequencing of the libraries was done on an Illumina HiSeq2000 using paired-end 100 bp reads. As for the original processing: Raw data were processed with SOAPnuke, discarding reads with adapters, uncalled bases, mean Phred below 15, or no exact constant-primer or identifier match. High-quality paired reads were merged using COPE v1.2.5, and each unique nucleotide sequence was defined as a clonotype. MiTCR v1.1 was used to align the clonotypes against IMGT TRBV, TRBD and TRBJ reference segments. Analysis was restricted to V-J combinations with a frequency above 0.0001, which covered about 99% of repertoires. A TCS score was defined as the ratio between F50 (clonal expansion) and ExV (chaos), using BLOSUM62-based TCRdist between CDR3 peptides within each V-J. Welch's t-statistics and random forest reduced roughly 530 V-J features to 10 to 15, which were used in a naive Bayes classifier (R e1071). Using fastp trimming at Q25 and MiXCR clonotype assembly, TCRdb reanalyzed the public sequencing data and kept in-frame beta chains. Rows with one shared CDR3 protein collapse into an entry with the most common genes and DNA. It is TCRdb's table, rather than the study itself, that gives the V and J calls and clone size. For this sample the table gives 650,000 to 850,000 distinct CDR3 sequences, of which approximately 18% were detected only once. In total, the top ten clones hold roughly 17% of the sample.

Hyperthyroidism patients were newly diagnosed, had a disease duration of under 2 months, and were aged 18 to 65 years. The study excluded patients with uncontrolled infections, other autoimmune diseases, pregnancy or lactation. Diagnoses were established on the basis of clinical symptoms, serum thyroxine and TRAb, thyroid ultrasound, and orbital computed tomography. For progressor patients, blood was drawn at the first diagnosis of hyperthyroidism, before any ophthalmopathy symptoms had appeared. Ficoll-Paque density gradient centrifugation was used to isolate PBMCs from 8.5 to 10 ml of fresh peripheral blood. Progressor patients were initially diagnosed with Graves' hyperthyroidism and developed ophthalmopathy during follow-up. Trizol reagent was used to extract total RNA, and RNA quality was then checked on an Agilent 2100 Bioanalyzer. The clonotype was recovered from a woman between 50 and 59 years old with Graves' hyperthyroidism that later progressed to Graves' ophthalmopathy. Input material: blood.

The CDR3 region: CASSPPESGVTGEKLFF. The nucleotide sequence reads TGTGCCAGCTCACCACCCGAATCAGGGGTCACGGGAGAAAAACTGTTTTTT. The receptor chain draws on TRBV18 and TRBJ1-4, and perhaps TRBD1 as D gene, on 6 matching bases. CDR1 and CDR2 were assigned from the germline V gene as KGHSH and LQKENI. The CDR3 holds 17 amino acids from the cysteine to the phenylalanine. Of all the DNA, just the CDR3 is kept, 51 bases in frame from base 1. Between the V and J ends, shortened by 0 bases and 8 bases respectively, the junction contains 19 bases.